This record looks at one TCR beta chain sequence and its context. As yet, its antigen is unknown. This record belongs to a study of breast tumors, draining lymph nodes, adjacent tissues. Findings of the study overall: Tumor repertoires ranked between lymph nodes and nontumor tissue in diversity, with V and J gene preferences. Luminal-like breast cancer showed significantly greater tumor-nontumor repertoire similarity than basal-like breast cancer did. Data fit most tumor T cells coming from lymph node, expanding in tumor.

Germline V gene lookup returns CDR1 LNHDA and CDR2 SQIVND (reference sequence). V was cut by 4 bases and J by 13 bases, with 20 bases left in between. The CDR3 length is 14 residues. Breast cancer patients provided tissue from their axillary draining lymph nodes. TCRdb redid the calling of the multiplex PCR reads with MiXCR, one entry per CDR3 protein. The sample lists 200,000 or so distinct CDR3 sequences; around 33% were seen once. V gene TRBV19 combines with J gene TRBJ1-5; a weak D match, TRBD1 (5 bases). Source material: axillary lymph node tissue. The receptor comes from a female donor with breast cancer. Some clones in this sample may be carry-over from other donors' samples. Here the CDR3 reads CASSKGWGLETQHF. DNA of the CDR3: TGTGCCAGTAGTAAAGGGTGGGGCCTCGAGACACAGCATTTT.